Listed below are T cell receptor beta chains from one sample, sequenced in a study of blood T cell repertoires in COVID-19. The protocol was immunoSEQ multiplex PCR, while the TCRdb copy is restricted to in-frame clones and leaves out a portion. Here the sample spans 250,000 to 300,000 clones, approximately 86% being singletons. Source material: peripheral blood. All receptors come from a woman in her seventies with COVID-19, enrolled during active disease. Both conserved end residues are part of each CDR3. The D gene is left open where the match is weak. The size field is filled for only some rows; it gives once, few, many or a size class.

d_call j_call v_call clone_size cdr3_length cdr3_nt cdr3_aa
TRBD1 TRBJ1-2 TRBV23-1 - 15 TGCGCCAGCAGTCCCTTTACTGACAGGGCGGGTGGCTACACCTTC CASSPFTDRAGGYTF
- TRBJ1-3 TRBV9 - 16 TGTGCCAGCAGCGTAGATGCCGGGATCTCTGGAAACACCATATATTTT CASSVDAGISGNTIYF
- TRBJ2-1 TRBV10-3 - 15 TGTGCCATCAGTGGGACTACTCGCTCCTACAATGAGCAGTTCTTC CAISGTTRSYNEQFF
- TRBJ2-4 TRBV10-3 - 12 TGTGCCATCAGTGATCCAGGGCACATTCAGTACTTC CAISDPGHIQYF
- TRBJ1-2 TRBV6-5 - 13 TGTGCCAGCAGGATTACAGGGAACTATGGCTACACCTTC CASRITGNYGYTF
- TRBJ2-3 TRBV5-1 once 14 TGCGCCAGCAGCCTAACAGGGTACACAGATACGCAGTATTTT CASSLTGYTDTQYF
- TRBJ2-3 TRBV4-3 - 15 TGCGCCAGCAGCCAAGATCGAGAGGGGGCAGATACGCAGTATTTT CASSQDREGADTQYF
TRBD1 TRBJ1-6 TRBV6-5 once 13 TGTGCCAGCAATAGACAGGGGGATTCACCCCTCCACTTT CASNRQGDSPLHF
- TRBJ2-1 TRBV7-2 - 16 TGTGCCAGCAGCTCCCCTGGGCGGGGGCTCTACAATGAGCAGTTCTTC CASSSPGRGLYNEQFF
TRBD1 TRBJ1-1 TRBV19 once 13 TGTGCCAGCTTGGGACAGCTGAACACTGAAGCTTTCTTT CASLGQLNTEAFF
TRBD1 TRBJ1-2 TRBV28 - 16 TGTGCCAGCAGTCTTCATACAGGACAGGGATTGTATGGCTACACCTTC CASSLHTGQGLYGYTF
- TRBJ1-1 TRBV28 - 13 TGTGCCAGCAGACGGACAGTTAACACTGAAGCTTTCTTT CASRRTVNTEAFF
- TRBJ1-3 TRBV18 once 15 TGTGCCAGCTCATCGACAACCAGCTCTGGAAACACCATATATTTT CASSSTTSSGNTIYF
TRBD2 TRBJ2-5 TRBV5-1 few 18 TGCGCCAGCAGCTTGGGTGCTAGCGGGGGGACGACCCAAGAGACCCAGTACTTC CASSLGASGGTTQETQYF
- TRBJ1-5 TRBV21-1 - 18 TGTGCCAGCAGCAAAAAAAGGGGGGACAGGGTGATTCGGCAGCCCCAGCATTTT CASSKKRGDRVIRQPQHF
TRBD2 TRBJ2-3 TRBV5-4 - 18 TGTGCCAGCAGTCCCAAGTCAACTAGCGGGGGGGCCGTAGATACGCAGTATTTT CASSPKSTSGGAVDTQYF
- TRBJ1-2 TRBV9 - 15 TGTGCCAGCAGCGTAGTCCCAGGGTCGAACTATGGCTACACCTTC CASSVVPGSNYGYTF
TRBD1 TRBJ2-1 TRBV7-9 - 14 TGTGCCAGCAGCCGCGGACAGGGCGGGATGGAGCAGTTCTTC CASSRGQGGMEQFF
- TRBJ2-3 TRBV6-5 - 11 TGTGCCAGCAGCTCCGGAGATACGCAGTATTTT CASSSGDTQYF
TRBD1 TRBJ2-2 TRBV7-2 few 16 TGTGCCAGCAGCCAACTCGGGACAGGGGCCACCGGGGAGCTGTTTTTT CASSQLGTGATGELFF
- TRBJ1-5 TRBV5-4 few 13 TGTGCCAGCAGCTTGGGGGGGGTCCAGCCCCAGCATTTT CASSLGGVQPQHF
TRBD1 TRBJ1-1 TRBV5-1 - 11 TGCGCCAGCACCTCCGGACAGGAAAGTTTCTTT CASTSGQESFF
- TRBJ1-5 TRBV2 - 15 TGTGCCAGCACTCAGTGGGGGCGGGGCAATCAGCCCCAGCATTTT CASTQWGRGNQPQHF
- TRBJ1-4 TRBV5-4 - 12 TGTGCCAGCAGCCTGGGGCAAGAAAAACTGTTTTTT CASSLGQEKLFF
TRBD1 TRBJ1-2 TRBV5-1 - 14 TGCGCCAGCAGCCTACCCGACAGGGATCCCCTCTACACCTTC CASSLPDRDPLYTF
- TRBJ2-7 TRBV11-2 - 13 TGTGCCAGCAGCTTAGATCAGATAGGAGCGCAGTACTTC CASSLDQIGAQYF
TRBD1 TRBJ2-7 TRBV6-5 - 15 TGTGCCAGCACTCCACTGGGACAGGGGCCATACGAGCAGTACTTC CASTPLGQGPYEQYF
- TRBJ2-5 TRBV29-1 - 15 TGCAGCGTTGAAGCGAGGCCCCAGGGTGGGGAGACCCAGTACTTC CSVEARPQGGETQYF
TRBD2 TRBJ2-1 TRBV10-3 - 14 TGTGCCAGCCTAGCGGGGGTCACCTACAATGAGCAGTTCTTC CASLAGVTYNEQFF
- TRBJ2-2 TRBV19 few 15 TGTGCCAGTAGTACCCAGGGGATCAACACCGGGGAGCTGTTTTTT CASSTQGINTGELFF
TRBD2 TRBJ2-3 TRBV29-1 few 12 TGCAGCGCTTCGATAGCGGGAGATACGCAGTATTTT CSASIAGDTQYF